This entry lists 9 T cell receptor beta chains sequenced from one sample in a study of brain T cells in children with intractable seizures. Data came from immunoSEQ multiplex PCR; TCRdb stores just in-frame clones and leaves some out. The sample carries thousands of clones, around 73% recorded once. Sequencing was limited to surgery cases with top T cell transcript signatures in brain tissue. The input for sequencing was resected brain tissue, taken at surgery. The receptors derive from a boy under two years old with tuberous sclerosis and intractable seizures.

The V and J genes are TRBV2 and TRBJ2-3; 11 bases agree with TRBD2. V shed 4 bases and J 3 bases; nucleotides not matched to a gene: 3. Germline lookup yields CDR1 SNHLY and CDR2 FYNNEI. This CDR3 comprises 15 residues. CDR3 sequence: CASSATSGRTDTQYF. The CDR3 DNA follows: TGTGCCAGCAGTGCAACTAGCGGGAGAACAGATACGCAGTATTTT.

This clone appeared a few times. The chain couples TRBV27 to TRBJ2-3, with D perhaps given as TRBD1 or TRBD2 (5 bases each). The CDR3 sequence is 14 residues long. Trimming removed 2 bases at V and 0 bases at J, with 6 bases between. Germline loops: CDR1 MNHEY, CDR2 SMNVEV (reference sequence). The CDR3 DNA follows: TGTGCCAGCAGTTTACGGGACAGCACAGATACGCAGTATTTT. This translates into CASSLRDSTDTQYF.

V usage is TRBV5-1 and J usage is TRBJ2-7, with 10 nucleotides matching TRBD2. Germline assignment: CDR1 SGHRS and CDR2 YFSETQ. The ends lost 4 bases at V and 3 bases at J; junction bases unmatched: 4. The CDR3 is 14 amino acids. The CDR3 spells CASSPKREGYEQYF. The CDR3 coding sequence is TGCGCCAGCAGCCCGAAGCGGGAGGGCTACGAGCAGTACTTC.

The V and J genes are TRBV2 and TRBJ1-4, with D perhaps TRBD1 (6 bases). V was trimmed by 6 bases and J by 5 bases, leaving 10 bases between them. The CDR3 is 13 amino acids. The germline V gene has CDR1 SNHLY and CDR2 FYNNEI. CDR3 in DNA: TGTGCCAGCAGGGACAGCCTCAATGAAAAACTGTTTTTT. Protein sequence: CASRDSLNEKLFF.

The CDR3 DNA is TGTGCCAGCAGCCGAATGTGGAATGAGCAGTTCTTC. It yields the protein CASSRMWNEQFF. The V and J genes are TRBV6-2 or TRBV6-3 and TRBJ2-1; D not resolved. V lost 6 bases and J lost 7, with 10 bases in between. This CDR3 has 12 residues. CDR1 is MNHEY and CDR2 is SVGEGT in the germline V gene.

This sequence joins TRBV29-1 and TRBJ2-1; TRBD1 aligns across 9 bases. The V segment lost 6 bases and the J segment 7 bases; nucleotides outside the gene matches: 7. The CDR3 is 13 amino acids. Germline V gene lookup returns CDR1 SQVTM and CDR2 ANQGSEA. CDR3: CSVREGQGNEQFF. CDR3 in DNA: TGCAGCGTACGTGAGGGACAGGGAAATGAGCAGTTCTTC.

The chain has TRBV19 and TRBJ1-2; perhaps TRBD1 as D (6 bases). Looked up from germline, CDR1 is LNHDA and CDR2 is SQIVND (reference sequence). The germline V and J ends were trimmed by 6 bases and 2 bases, with 13 bases remaining between them. The CDR3 sequence is 14 residues long. The CDR3 region has the DNA TGTGCCAGTAGGAGCGACACAGGGAACTATGGCTACACCTTC. Translating it yields CASRSDTGNYGYTF.

The chain couples TRBV7-8 to TRBJ2-3; 10 positions match TRBD2. Germline values: CDR1 SGHVS, CDR2 FQNEAQ. The CDR3 is 16 amino acids. V dropped 1 base and J dropped 2; count of bases not matched to a gene: 3. The CDR3 DNA reads as TGTGCCAGCAGCTTAGAAAGCGGGGGGGTCACAGATACGCAGTATTTT. This sequence encodes CASSLESGGVTDTQYF.

The chain links TRBV6-4 to TRBJ2-3; D is tentatively TRBD1 or TRBD2 (6 bases each). CDR3 length: 13 amino acids. Germline V CDR1 and CDR2: MRHNA, SNTAGT. V dropped 8 bases and J dropped 2 bases, with 11 bases sitting between them. The CDR3 sequence is CASSTGATDTQYF. The DNA of the CDR3 is TGTGCCAGCTCGACGGGGGCCACAGATACGCAGTATTTT.